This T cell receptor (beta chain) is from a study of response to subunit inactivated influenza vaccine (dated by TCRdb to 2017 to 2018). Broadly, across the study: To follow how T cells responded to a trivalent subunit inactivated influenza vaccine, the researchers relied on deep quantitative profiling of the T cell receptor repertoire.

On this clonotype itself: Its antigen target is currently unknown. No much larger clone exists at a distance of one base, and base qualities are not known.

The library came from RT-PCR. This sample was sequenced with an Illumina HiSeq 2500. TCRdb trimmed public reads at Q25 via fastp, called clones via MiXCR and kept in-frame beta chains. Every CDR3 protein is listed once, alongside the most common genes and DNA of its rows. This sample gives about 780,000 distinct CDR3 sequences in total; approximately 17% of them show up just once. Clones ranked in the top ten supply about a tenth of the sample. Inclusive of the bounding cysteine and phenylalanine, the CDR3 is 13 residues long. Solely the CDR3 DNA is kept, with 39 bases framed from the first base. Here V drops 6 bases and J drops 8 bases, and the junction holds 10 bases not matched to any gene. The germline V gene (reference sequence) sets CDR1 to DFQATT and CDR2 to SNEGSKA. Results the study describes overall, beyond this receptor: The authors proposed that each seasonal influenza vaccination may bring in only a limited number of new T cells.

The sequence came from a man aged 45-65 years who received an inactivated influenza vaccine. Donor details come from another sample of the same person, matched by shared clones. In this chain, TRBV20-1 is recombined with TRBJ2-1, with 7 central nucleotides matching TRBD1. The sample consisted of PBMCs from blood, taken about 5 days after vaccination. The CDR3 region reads CSASRQGIDEQFF. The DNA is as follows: TGCAGTGCCTCCCGACAGGGTATCGATGAGCAGTTCTTC.